A selection of T cell receptor beta chains follows, all from one sample in a study of human T cells and chemical hapten exposure. TCRdb ran MiXCR on the RACE reads and lists one entry per CDR3 protein. The profile shows around 350,000 distinct CDR3 sequences, over 5% of them singletons. The starting material was whole blood, obtained in connection with sensitization to the hapten diphenylcyclopropenone (DPC). The source is a woman between 18 and 29 years old with alopecia areata. Some clones in this sample may be carry-over from other donors' samples. Both conserved end residues are part of each CDR3. D genes are given only for firm matches. Clone size is not always given. Where it is, it says once, few, many or a class for expanded clones.

clone_size	v_call	d_call	j_call	cdr3_aa	cdr3_nt
many	TRBV29-1	-	TRBJ1-1	CSVVRVATEAFF	TGCAGCGTTGTCAGGGTCGCCACTGAAGCTTTCTTT
-	TRBV9	TRBD1	TRBJ2-5	CASSVPSAGGLETQYF	TGTGCCAGCAGCGTTCCCTCGGCAGGGGGTTTAGAGACCCAGTACTTC
many	TRBV6-1	-	TRBJ1-1	CASSESVTEAFF	TGTGCCAGCAGTGAGTCGGTCACTGAAGCTTTCTTT
many	TRBV18	TRBD1	TRBJ1-2	CASSATGDLNYGYTF	TGTGCCAGCTCAGCGACAGGGGATCTTAACTATGGCTACACCTTC
many	TRBV27	TRBD2	TRBJ2-3	CASSTQRGAGPGTDTQYF	TGTGCCAGCAGTACCCAGCGGGGCGCCGGCCCTGGCACAGATACGCAGTATTTT
-	TRBV28	TRBD1	TRBJ2-2	CASRILQGGANANTGELFF	TGTGCCAGCAGGATTTTACAGGGGGGTGCAAACGCGAACACCGGGGAGCTGTTTTTT
-	TRBV4-3	-	TRBJ2-7	CASSYATNHEQYF	TGCGCCAGCAGCTATGCCACTAACCACGAGCAGTACTTC
many	TRBV7-9	-	TRBJ2-7	CASSLLDRSEGEQYF	TGTGCCAGCAGCTTGCTAGACAGGTCCGAGGGGGAGCAGTACTTC
-	TRBV5-1	-	TRBJ2-6	CASSRDVGFSGANVLTF	TGCGCCAGCAGCAGGGACGTAGGTTTCTCTGGGGCCAACGTCCTGACTTTC
many	TRBV10-3	-	TRBJ1-2	CAISNRDRGYTF	TGTGCCATCAGTAACAGGGATCGGGGCTACACCTTC
few	TRBV11-2	-	TRBJ1-6	CASSLESGTPLHF	TGTGCCAGCAGCTTAGAGTCAGGGACACCCCTCCACTTT
few	TRBV11-2	-	TRBJ1-2	CASSPRTFTGEGYTF	TGTGCCAGCAGCCCCCGGACATTTACGGGCGAGGGCTACACCTTC
many	TRBV29-1	TRBD1	TRBJ1-1	CSVIEGQVTAFF	TGCAGCGTTATTGAGGGACAGGTTACGGCTTTCTTT
-	TRBV5-1	-	TRBJ2-7	CTSSEAGTMHEQYF	TGCACCAGCAGCGAGGCCGGGACCATGCACGAGCAGTACTTC
few	TRBV11-1	-	TRBJ2-3	CASSSPSATDTQYF	TGTGCCAGCAGCTCGCCATCAGCCACAGATACGCAGTATTTT
few	TRBV12-3/TRBV12-4	-	TRBJ1-2	CASSLYPGLLLEHGYTF	TGTGCCAGCAGTTTATACCCAGGGTTACTCTTGGAACATGGCTACACCTTC
few	TRBV6-2/TRBV6-3	-	TRBJ1-6	CASSLKRPGGSYNSPLHF	TGTGCCAGCAGTCTTAAACGGCCTGGAGGTTCCTATAATTCACCCCTCCACTTT
-	TRBV5-1	-	TRBJ2-5	CASSLNSAGQETQYF	TGCGCCAGCAGCCTCAACTCCGCGGGTCAAGAGACCCAGTACTTC
many	TRBV13	-	TRBJ2-1	CASSLVGGRNEQFF	TGTGCCAGCAGCTTAGTCGGGGGAAGGAATGAGCAGTTCTTC
-	TRBV28	TRBD1	TRBJ2-3	CASTIVGQGTDTQYF	TGTGCCAGCACGATAGTAGGACAGGGAACAGATACGCAGTATTTT
many	TRBV2	-	TRBJ2-6	CASNPSGANVLTF	TGTGCCAGCAACCCCTCTGGGGCCAACGTCCTGACTTTC
many	TRBV7-9	-	TRBJ2-3	CASSLQGPVLDTQYF	TGTGCCAGCAGCTTACAGGGCCCAGTTTTAGATACGCAGTATTTT
many	TRBV4-3	TRBD2	TRBJ2-1	CASSQRTSGGSDNEQFF	TGCGCCAGCAGCCAACGGACTAGCGGGGGTTCTGACAATGAGCAGTTCTTC
few	TRBV5-5	-	TRBJ2-3	CASSLPQGISTDTQYF	TGTGCCAGCAGCTTACCACAGGGAATTAGCACAGATACGCAGTATTTT
many	TRBV3-1	TRBD1	TRBJ2-1	CASSQARTGANEQFF	TGTGCCAGCAGCCAAGCCAGGACAGGGGCCAATGAGCAGTTCTTC
few	TRBV2	-	TRBJ2-3	CASRSQTDTQYF	TGTGCCAGCAGGTCACAAACAGATACGCAGTATTTT
-	TRBV12-5	TRBD1	TRBJ2-1	CASGFRQGRYNEQFF	TGTGCTAGTGGTTTCAGACAGGGGAGGTACAATGAGCAGTTCTTC
-	TRBV5-1	-	TRBJ1-4	CASSLGGTVGNEKLFF	TGCGCCAGCAGCTTGGGCGGGACGGTGGGAAATGAAAAACTGTTTTTT
few	TRBV7-9	-	TRBJ1-4	CASSPRTDDEKLFF	TGTGCCAGCAGCCCTAGGACAGATGATGAAAAACTGTTTTTT
-	TRBV12-3/TRBV12-4	-	TRBJ1-6	CASSLYGDSPIHF	TGTGCCAGCAGTTTGTATGGGGACTCACCCATCCACTTT
many	TRBV27	-	TRBJ2-3	CASTMRRAGITSTDTQYF	TGTGCCAGCACAATGAGGCGGGCGGGAATAACTAGCACAGATACGCAGTATTTT
many	TRBV12-3/TRBV12-4	-	TRBJ2-6	CASSLRSGANVLTF	TGCGCCAGCAGCTTACGTTCGGGGGCCAACGTCCTGACTTTC
many	TRBV7-6	TRBD1	TRBJ2-1	CASSWTGRHEQFF	TGTGCCAGCAGCTGGACAGGGAGGCATGAGCAGTTCTTC
-	TRBV14	-	TRBJ1-2	CASAGAAYGYTF	TGTGCCAGCGCAGGGGCGGCCTATGGCTACACCTTC
few	TRBV5-6	TRBD2	TRBJ2-7	CASSSGTNSYEQYF	TGTGCCAGCAGCAGCGGGACCAACTCCTACGAGCAGTACTTC
few	TRBV11-3	TRBD1	TRBJ2-1	CASSRRTGGWDEQFF	TGTGCCAGCAGCCGGAGGACAGGGGGATGGGATGAGCAGTTCTTC
-	TRBV7-2	TRBD2	TRBJ2-1	CASRWSSGGAYEQFF	TGTGCCAGCAGGTGGAGTAGCGGGGGGGCCTATGAGCAGTTCTTC
-	TRBV25-1	TRBD2	TRBJ2-5	CASSPRGTSVGETQYF	TGTGCCAGCAGTCCGCGCGGGACTAGCGTCGGAGAGACCCAGTACTTC
many	TRBV20-1	-	TRBJ2-1	CSAREVSWSYNEQFF	TGCAGTGCTAGGGAGGTGTCATGGTCCTACAATGAGCAGTTCTTC
many	TRBV29-1	TRBD1	TRBJ2-1	CSVDLSQGQAGEQFF	TGCAGCGTTGACCTGAGCCAGGGACAGGCGGGTGAGCAGTTCTTC
many	TRBV24-1	TRBD1	TRBJ2-2	CATSVTGGTGELFF	TGTGCCACCAGTGTAACAGGGGGCACCGGGGAGCTGTTTTTT
few	TRBV19	-	TRBJ2-1	CASRRRSYNEQFF	TGTGCCAGTAGGAGGCGCTCCTACAATGAGCAGTTCTTC
-	TRBV27	TRBD1	TRBJ1-5	CASWSRGSDQPQHF	TGTGCCAGCTGGTCCAGGGGGTCTGATCAGCCCCAGCATTTT
many	TRBV4-2	TRBD1	TRBJ2-7	CASSQPGTATYEQYF	TGTGCCAGCAGCCAACCCGGGACAGCCACCTACGAGCAGTACTTC
few	TRBV6-5	TRBD2	TRBJ2-1	CASRTSGGPNEQFF	TGTGCCAGCAGGACTAGCGGGGGGCCCAATGAGCAGTTCTTC
-	TRBV5-1	TRBD1	TRBJ1-2	CASSISQGTNYGYTF	TGCGCCAGCAGCATTTCACAGGGGACTAACTATGGCTACACCTTC